The T cell receptor (beta chain) described here comes from a study of technical replicates of blood from a few donors. Repertoires were generated with immunoSEQ multiplex PCR, while TCRdb's copy carries only in-frame clones and drops some. The table shows approximately 12,000 clones, with approximately 79% occurring only once. The germline gives CDR1 MNHNS, CDR2 SASEGT. With 4 bases clipped from V and 4 bases from J, the junction kept 8 bases outside the gene matches. The CDR3 has 15 amino acids. The sequencing input was PBMCs. The gene calls are TRBV6-1 and TRBJ2-5; 8 nucleotides match TRBD1. The receptor was derived from a human donor in good health. The CDR3 bases are TGTGCCAGCAGTGTCCCAGGGGGCGGCTTAGAGACCCAGTACTTC. Amino acid sequence: CASSVPGGGLETQYF.